Presented here are 5 T cell receptor beta chains from one specimen sequenced in a study of Graves' ophthalmopathy and Graves' hyperthyroidism. RNA transcripts were the template, and TCR beta CDR3 regions were amplified from them. Second-round multiplex PCR followed a first-round RT-PCR using HTBI primers. TCRdb called the multiplex PCR reads again in MiXCR, with one record for every CDR3 protein. Here the sample spans over 650,000 distinct CDR3 sequences, about 40% being singletons. The sequenced sample was peripheral blood. These receptors were collected from an adult man with Graves' ophthalmopathy.

This clonotype was detected ten times or more. This chain uses TRBV6-5 with TRBJ1-5; no reliable D call. CDR1 is MNHEY and CDR2 is SVGAGI in the germline V gene. V gave up 1 base and J gave up 4 bases, with 11 bases separating them. This CDR3 contains 15 residues. The CDR3 loop reads CASSYLQPGNQPQHF. CDR3 DNA sequence: TGTGCCAGCAGTTACTTACAGCCGGGGAATCAGCCCCAGCATTTT.

There are a few counts of this clonotype. V usage is TRBV5-4 and J usage is TRBJ2-5, with D possibly matching TRBD2 (5 bases). The CDR3 is 15 residues long. Germline V CDR1 and CDR2: SGHNT, YYREEE (reference sequence). V was shortened by 2 bases and J by 5 bases, with 16 bases between the two germline ends. The CDR3 nucleotides read TGTGCCAGCAGCTTTCGGGGTTTGGGTATGGAGACCCAGTACTTC. It yields the protein CASSFRGLGMETQYF.

This clonotype was observed many times. The chain couples TRBV7-2 to TRBJ1-3, with D tentatively TRBD1 (5 bases). V was trimmed by 5 bases and J by 0 bases, leaving 11 bases between them. Germline V gene lookup returns CDR1 SGHTA and CDR2 FQGNSA. The CDR3 consists of 15 residues. For the CDR3, the DNA is TGTGCCAGCAGCCGAGAAGGGACCTCTGGAAACACCATATATTTT. It specifies CASSREGTSGNTIYF.

This clonotype was recorded a few times. The J gene is TRBJ2-3, the V gene TRBV19; 10 bases are shared with TRBD2. Germline CDR1 is LNHDA and CDR2 is SQIVND (reference sequence). CDR3 size: 14 residues. With V trimmed by 4 bases and J by 5 bases, 3 bases remained unmatched. CDR3 bases: TGTGCCAGTAGTACGGGACTAGCGATAGATACGCAGTATTTT. This encodes CASSTGLAIDTQYF.

A few counts support this clonotype. This sequence joins TRBV19 and TRBJ2-2, with D tentatively TRBD2 (5 bases). Germline CDR1 is LNHDA and CDR2 is SQIVND (reference sequence). This CDR3 spans 14 amino acids. V was trimmed by 3 bases and J by 3 bases, leaving 8 bases between them. The CDR3 DNA follows: TGTGCCAGTAGTATCAGGACTCACACCGGGGAGCTGTTTTTT. Amino acid sequence: CASSIRTHTGELFF.